The entry below describes one T cell receptor beta chain. The germline V and J ends were trimmed by 2 bases and 7 bases, with 5 bases remaining between them. The CDR3 is made up of 11 amino acids. Germline loops: CDR1 SNHLY, CDR2 FYNNEI. Amplification targeted the TCR beta CDR3 regions, with RNA transcripts as the source material. An initial RT-PCR round employing HTBI primers preceded a second-round multiplex PCR. Via MiXCR, TCRdb re-called the multiplex PCR reads, giving one row per CDR3 protein. This repertoire shows approximately 700,000 distinct CDR3 sequences, about 38% found once; its top ten account for around 3%. The data were taken from a study of Graves' ophthalmopathy and Graves' hyperthyroidism.

The source material was peripheral blood. The rearrangement uses TRBV2 and TRBJ1-2; no clear D gene. The clonotype originates from an adult man with Graves' ophthalmopathy. The CDR3: CASSEWVGYTF. The CDR3 nucleotides are TGTGCCAGCAGTGAATGGGTTGGCTACACCTTC.